The 17 T cell receptor beta chains in this list originate from one sample, sequenced in a study of cytomegalovirus exposure and HLA in healthy donors (TCRdb year 2017). Preparation of the library involved the immunoSEQ multiplex PCR assay. TCRdb stores this immuneACCESS table with in-frame sequences only. Part of the clones is absent; in the studies checked, under half of the shortfall reflects unresolved V genes, and no reason is known for the rest. This sample gives about 270,000 clones in total; approximately 86% of them show up just once. About 1% of the sample belongs to the ten largest clones. Sequenced input: PBMCs. These TCRs come from a woman aged 18-29 years in good health and CMV-seronegative.

The gene calls are TRBV7-9 and TRBJ2-7; TRBD1 agrees at 9 bases. From germline, CDR1 is SEHNR and CDR2 FQNEAQ (reference sequence). The V and J ends lost 7 bases and 6 bases, in that order; junction bases with no gene match: 13. The CDR3 has 15 residues. CDR3 nucleotide sequence: TGTGCCAGCACCCTCCCCGGGACAGGGAGTAGCGAGCAGTACTTC. This codes for CASTLPGTGSSEQYF.

This clone was found once. The rearrangement uses TRBV9 and TRBJ1-2; possibly TRBD1 for D (5 bases). The ends were cut back, 3 bases at V and 8 bases at J, with 17 bases in the middle. Germline CDR1 and CDR2: SGDLS and YYNGEE. The CDR3 has 14 amino acids. CDR3 in amino acids: CASSAPGGIRGYTF. Here the CDR3 DNA reads TGTGCCAGCAGCGCCCCGGGGGGAATTAGGGGCTACACCTTC.

The chain is built from TRBV5-1 and TRBJ1-5; 8 positions agree with TRBD1. Per the germline V gene, CDR1 is SGHRS and CDR2 is YFSETQ. There are 14 residues in the CDR3. The V gene end was trimmed by 3 bases and the J gene end by 7 bases; junction bases not matched to a gene: 6. CDR3 in amino acids: CASSWTGFEQPQHF. In DNA, the CDR3 is TGCGCCAGCAGCTGGACAGGGTTTGAGCAGCCCCAGCATTTT.

The chain joins TRBV7-2 to TRBJ1-1, with a possible D match to TRBD1 (6 bases). The V gene's germline CDR1 is SGHTA and CDR2 FQGNSA. The CDR3 is made up of 17 amino acids. V was pared by 3 bases and J by 0 bases, with 17 bases between. The CDR3 DNA reads as TGTGCCAGCAGCTTCTGGGGGCAAGTCTCCTTGAACACTGAAGCTTTCTTT. It encodes CASSFWGQVSLNTEAFF.

The chain has TRBV5-1 and TRBJ2-1; maybe TRBD1 (5 bases). This CDR3 contains 16 residues. V was pared by 4 bases and J by 0 bases, with 14 bases between. In germline, CDR1 is SGHRS, CDR2 YFSETQ. CDR3 loop: CASSPGWGGSYNEQFF. CDR3 bases: TGCGCCAGCAGCCCCGGGTGGGGCGGCTCCTACAATGAGCAGTTCTTC.

V and J are TRBV6-5 and TRBJ1-2; no definite D call. The CDR3 has 14 amino acids. Germline CDR1 is MNHEY and CDR2 is SVGAGI. Between the trimmed V and J ends, which lost 5 bases and 2 bases, there was a span of 12 bases. CDR3 sequence reads: CASSERARNYGYTF. The DNA of the CDR3 is TGTGCCAGCAGTGAAAGAGCACGAAACTATGGCTACACCTTC.

As to this clone: In the same sample, other DNA sequences code for this CDR3. The chain joins TRBV6-6 to TRBJ1-4; D is possibly TRBD1 (5 bases). Trimming took off 2 bases at V and 8 bases at J, with 9 bases between the two ends. CDR1 is MNHNY, CDR2 SVGAGI, per germline (reference sequence). This CDR3 comprises 13 residues. CDR3 protein: CASSYGTGEKLFF. The CDR3, as DNA: TGTGCCAGCAGTTACGGGACTGGGGAAAAACTGTTTTTT.

The chain carries TRBV7-9 and TRBJ2-7; 8 bases are a match to TRBD2. The CDR3 is 14 residues long. V shed 2 bases, J shed 7 bases, and the junction held 7 bases outside the gene matches. The germline CDR1 and CDR2 sequences are SEHNR and FQNEAQ (reference sequence). The CDR3 sequence: CASSLPGGPSEQYF. The CDR3 nucleotides are TGTGCCAGCAGCTTACCGGGAGGGCCATCGGAGCAGTACTTC.

V is TRBV28 and J is TRBJ2-7; possibly TRBD1 for D (6 bases). The CDR3 is 12 residues long. Germline V CDR1 and CDR2: MDHEN, SYDVKM. V lost 5 bases and J lost 4, with 9 bases in between. In DNA, the CDR3 is TGTGCCAGCAGTCCCAGGGGATACGAGCAGTACTTC. Translation: CASSPRGYEQYF.

V is TRBV10-1 and J is TRBJ2-2; D is possibly TRBD2 (6 bases). Germline V gives CDR1 WNHNN, CDR2 SYGVQD (reference sequence). The V gene lost 3 bases and the J gene lost 5 bases, with 10 bases spanning the gap. The length of the CDR3 is 14 residues. This CDR3 is CASSDGGATGELFF. CDR3 DNA: TGCGCCAGCAGTGATGGAGGGGCAACCGGGGAGCTGTTTTTT.

This clone has just one count. The V and J genes are TRBV6-1 and TRBJ2-1; 8 bases line up with TRBD1. This CDR3 comprises 15 residues. Per the germline V gene, CDR1 is MNHNS and CDR2 is SASEGT. The V segment lost 7 bases and the J segment 4 bases; nucleotides outside the gene matches: 9. The CDR3: CASTRQGAVYNEQFF. The CDR3 DNA reads as TGTGCCAGCACCCGGCAGGGGGCGGTGTACAATGAGCAGTTCTTC.

The chain has TRBV5-6 and TRBJ1-4; the D is unclear. Trimming pared 2 bases from V and 4 bases from J, leaving 12 bases between. The CDR3 length is 15 residues. Germline lookup yields CDR1 SGHDT and CDR2 YYEEEE. CDR3 bases: TGTGCCAGCAGCTTAGGAGGCGACTTTAATGAAAAACTGTTTTTT. Residues: CASSLGGDFNEKLFF. The whole variable domain, remainder taken from reference TRBV5-6 and TRBJ1-4, is DAGVTQSPTHLIKTRGQQVTLRCSPKSGHDTVSWYQQALGQGPQFIFQYYEEEERQRGNFPDRFSGHQFPNYSSELNVNALLLGDSALYLCASSLGGDFNEKLFFGSGTQLSVL.

The chain is built from TRBV7-3 and TRBJ1-6; a weak D match, TRBD1 (6 bases). CDR1 and CDR2 (germline): SGHTA, FQGTGA. V was clipped by 1 base and J by 8 bases, with 12 bases between them. The CDR3 is 15 amino acids. The CDR3 DNA sequence: TGTGCCAGCAGCTTAAGAGGGGGGGCACATTCACCCCTCCACTTT. Residues: CASSLRGGAHSPLHF.

This sequence joins TRBV7-8 and TRBJ1-5; TRBD1 matches at 8 bases. CDR1 and CDR2 (germline): SGHVS, FQNEAQ. V lost 4 bases, J lost 6 bases, and 5 bases stayed unmatched. The CDR3 length is 14 residues. The CDR3 sequence: CASSSTGGGQPQHF. The CDR3 region has the DNA TGTGCCAGCAGCTCTACAGGGGGGGGTCAGCCCCAGCATTTT.

This rearrangement joins TRBV2 to TRBJ2-5; D is possibly TRBD1 (6 bases). Germline assignment: CDR1 SNHLY and CDR2 FYNNEI. Trimming pared 6 bases from V and 1 base from J, leaving 9 bases between. The CDR3 has 13 residues. The chain's CDR3 is CASRRGIQETQYF. DNA for the CDR3: TGTGCCAGCAGGAGGGGGATCCAAGAGACCCAGTACTTC.

The chain couples TRBV6-5 to TRBJ1-2; 8 positions agree with TRBD1. V dropped 0 bases and J dropped 8; count of bases not matched to a gene: 11. CDR1 is MNHEY, CDR2 SVGAGI, per germline. The CDR3 is 16 amino acids. The CDR3 coding sequence is TGTGCCAGCAGTTACTCCGGGACAGGCCTCGTTCAGGGCTACACCTTC. It translates to CASSYSGTGLVQGYTF.

The gene calls are TRBV7-3 and TRBJ2-7; the D gene is possibly TRBD1 (6 bases). From germline, CDR1 is SGHTA and CDR2 FQGTGA. The V end was cut by 5 bases, the J end by 2 bases, with 16 bases between. CDR3 size: 15 residues. CDR3: CASSPGAGVTYEQYF. For the CDR3, the DNA is TGTGCCAGCAGCCCCGGGGCAGGGGTGACCTACGAGCAGTACTTC.